Listed here are 30 T cell receptor beta chains from one sample, sequenced in a study of blood T cell repertoires in COVID-19. Profiled with immunoSEQ multiplex PCR; TCRdb holds only in-frame clones, not every one. The top ten hold about 4% of the sample, which has some 270,000 clones, more than 80% seen once. The sequenced sample was PBMCs or T cells enriched from blood (not recorded which). The source is a woman in her twenties or thirties with acute COVID-19.

The chain is built from TRBV24-1 and TRBJ2-7, with a tentative D call TRBD2 (6 bases). This CDR3 is 13 amino acids long. The ends were cut back, 3 bases at V and 4 bases at J, with 9 bases in the middle. Germline V gene lookup returns CDR1 KGHDR and CDR2 SFDVKD. The CDR3 protein is CATSDGGRYEQYF. CDR3 coding DNA: TGTGCCACCAGTGATGGGGGGAGGTACGAGCAGTACTTC.

The table lists this clone with a count of one. The gene calls are TRBV28 and TRBJ1-5, with a possible D match to TRBD1 (5 bases). Germline CDR1 is MDHEN and CDR2 is SYDVKM. V lost 6 bases to trimming and J lost 5 bases, with 14 bases between them. The CDR3 consists of 14 residues. The CDR3 is CASSQDNEDQPQHF. The CDR3 DNA reads as TGTGCCAGCAGCCAGGACAACGAGGATCAGCCCCAGCATTTT.

V usage is TRBV11-3 and J usage is TRBJ2-4, with 7 positions matching TRBD2. This CDR3 has 15 residues. The germline CDR1 and CDR2 sequences are SGHNT and YENEEA. V shed 2 bases, J shed 7 bases, and the junction held 8 bases outside the gene matches. The CDR3 coding sequence is TGTGCCAGCAGCTTAACGGCGGGAGTGGAGAACATTCAGTACTTC. Translated: CASSLTAGVENIQYF.

With respect to this clone: Other DNA sequences in this sample translate to the same CDR3. V is TRBV5-1 and J is TRBJ2-3, with 7 nucleotides matching TRBD1. The CDR3 is made up of 14 amino acids. V trimming: 4 bases; J trimming: 0 bases; junction bases outside the gene matches: 2. Germline CDR1 reads SGHRS; CDR2 reads YFSETQ. In nucleotides, the CDR3 is TGCGCCAGCAGCCCGGGACAGAGCACAGATACGCAGTATTTT. Translated, it gives CASSPGQSTDTQYF.

The chain carries TRBV11-3 and TRBJ2-7; 12 bases align to TRBD2. From germline, CDR1 is SGHNT and CDR2 YENEEA. V trimming: 6 bases; J trimming: 5 bases; junction bases outside the gene matches: 11. The CDR3 has 16 residues. The DNA for the CDR3 is TGTGCCAGCAGGCCGTGGACTAGCGGGGCCCGGGACGAGCAGTACTTC. Its translation is CASRPWTSGARDEQYF.

Note on this clone: A read error is possible here, since a much larger clone lies one base away. The chain uses TRBV24-1 and TRBJ2-1; 7 nucleotides agree with TRBD1. Germline V lookup: CDR1 KGHDR, CDR2 SFDVKD. The CDR3 consists of 16 residues. The CDR3: CTTSVPEGAGYNEQFF. CDR3 bases: TGTACCACCAGTGTCCCCGAGGGGGCAGGGTACAATGAGCAGTTCTTC.

The chain carries TRBV9 and TRBJ2-1; D may be TRBD2 (6 bases). Germline V gives CDR1 SGDLS, CDR2 YYNGEE. This CDR3 region has 15 residues. Trimming took off 0 bases at V and 8 bases at J, with 15 bases between the two ends. For the CDR3, the DNA is TGTGCCAGCAGCGTAGAGGGAACTAGCATAGATGAGCAGTTCTTC. The encoded protein is CASSVEGTSIDEQFF. Together with reference TRBV9 and TRBJ2-1, the CDR3 gives the full variable domain: DSGVTQTPKHLITATGQRVTLRCSPRSGDLSVYWYQQSLDQGLQFLIQYYNGEERAKGNILERFSAQQFPDLHSELNLSSLELGDSALYFCASSVEGTSIDEQFFGPGTRLTVL.

This chain connects TRBV2 to TRBJ2-5, with D perhaps TRBD1 (5 bases). Germline CDR1 SNHLY, CDR2 FYNNEI. This CDR3 region has 12 residues. Trimming removed 6 bases from V and 0 bases from J, with 5 bases in between. In DNA, the CDR3 is TGTGCCAGCAGAGGGGACCAAGAGACCCAGTACTTC. The encoded protein is CASRGDQETQYF.

In nucleotides, the CDR3 is TGTGCCTGGAGCACAACCCGGACTAGCGGGCCCCAAGAGACCCAGTACTTC. Protein: CAWSTTRTSGPQETQYF. The chain joins TRBV30 to TRBJ2-5; TRBD2 matches at 11 bases. CDR1 and CDR2 (germline): GTSNPN, SVGIG (reference sequence). The CDR3 is 17 amino acids. V shed 3 bases and J 1 base; nucleotides not matched to a gene: 10.

The CDR3 sequence: CATSGRALYNEQFF. Here the CDR3 DNA reads TGTGCCACCAGCGGGAGGGCCCTTTACAATGAGCAGTTCTTC. This chain joins TRBV19 and TRBJ2-1; 10 nucleotides agree with TRBD2. This CDR3 comprises 14 residues. The junction had 7 bases not matched to a gene; V was cut back by 10 bases and J by 4 bases. The V gene's germline CDR1 is LNHDA and CDR2 SQIVND (reference sequence).

The chain is built from TRBV5-1 and TRBJ2-7; 14 bases fit TRBD2. The CDR3 is 15 residues long. Germline CDR1 reads SGHRS; CDR2 reads YFSETQ. Trimming took 4 bases from V and 6 from J; bases not matched to a gene: 6. The chain's CDR3 is CASSVGGTSGSEQYF. CDR3 bases: TGCGCCAGCAGCGTCGGAGGGACTAGCGGGAGCGAGCAGTACTTC.

V and J are TRBV29-1 and TRBJ1-2; the D gene is possibly TRBD1 (5 bases). The CDR3 covers 13 residues. V gave up 6 bases and J gave up 3 bases, with 14 bases separating them. Germline V gene lookup returns CDR1 SQVTM and CDR2 ANQGSEA. This chain's CDR3 is CSVNKGIYYGYTF. CDR3 DNA sequence: TGCAGCGTCAATAAGGGGATTTACTATGGCTACACCTTC.

The chain uses TRBV19 and TRBJ2-4; D may be TRBD1 (6 bases). Trimming stripped 7 bases from V and 6 bases from J, with 16 bases between. Per the germline V gene, CDR1 is LNHDA and CDR2 is SQIVND (reference sequence). The CDR3 runs to 14 residues. The CDR3 region has the DNA TGTGCCAGTAAGGGGGACACTTCGAGAAACATTCAGTACTTC. Protein product: CASKGDTSRNIQYF.

This clone has only one observation. The genes are TRBV6-2 or TRBV6-3 and TRBJ1-5; 11 nucleotides line up with TRBD1. The V segment lost 4 bases and the J segment 6 bases; nucleotides outside the gene matches: 2. The V gene's germline CDR1 is MNHEY and CDR2 SVGEGT. CDR3 size: 14 residues. CDR3 loop: CASSWGQGGQPQHF. The CDR3 coding sequence is TGTGCCAGCAGTTGGGGACAGGGGGGTCAGCCCCAGCATTTT.

The J gene is TRBJ2-3, the V gene TRBV29-1, with unresolved D. V lost 4 bases, J lost 9 bases, and 14 bases lay in between. CDR1 SQVTM and CDR2 ANQGSEA come from the germline V gene. The CDR3 has 12 residues. The CDR3, as DNA: TGCAGCGTTGGAGGTTCTGGAAAAACGCAGTATTTT. This codes for CSVGGSGKTQYF.

The genes are TRBV6-4 and TRBJ1-2; D is unclear. Germline CDR1 reads MRHNA; CDR2 reads SNTAGT. The germline V and J ends were trimmed by 5 bases and 2 bases, with 12 bases remaining between them. The CDR3 covers 14 residues. The CDR3 reads CASSPEGRNYGYTF. In DNA, the CDR3 is TGTGCCAGCAGTCCCGAGGGCAGGAACTATGGCTACACCTTC.

The rearrangement links TRBV9 to TRBJ2-3; 7 bases match TRBD1. The CDR3 is 16 amino acids. Per germline, CDR1 SGDLS and CDR2 YYNGEE. The V and J ends lost 5 bases and 0 bases, in that order; junction bases with no gene match: 9. CDR3 amino acids: CASSTGQSGSTDTQYF. CDR3 coding DNA: TGTGCCAGCAGTACGGGACAGTCGGGCAGCACAGATACGCAGTATTTT.

V and J are TRBV3-1 (or the pseudogene TRBV3-2) and TRBJ1-5; possibly TRBD1 for D (5 bases). This CDR3 is built from 15 residues. The V gene lost 1 base and the J gene lost 6 bases, with 13 bases spanning the gap. The germline CDR1 and CDR2 sequences are LGHDT and YNNKEL (reference sequence). CDR3 in amino acids: CASSQANWQGQPQHF. The CDR3 DNA follows: TGTGCCAGCAGCCAAGCGAACTGGCAGGGTCAGCCCCAGCATTTT.

Only one count was recorded for this clone. The gene calls are TRBV10-3 and TRBJ2-7; possible D gene TRBD2, 5 bases. This CDR3 region has 15 residues. V was trimmed by 2 bases and J by 4 bases, leaving 15 bases between them. CDR1 is ENHRY and CDR2 is SYGVKD in the germline V gene. As DNA, the CDR3 is TGTGCCATCAGTGAGGGCACTAGAGGGATGTACGAGCAGTACTTC. Encoded protein: CAISEGTRGMYEQYF.

This sequence joins TRBV25-1 and TRBJ2-7, with 8 bases matching TRBD1. This CDR3 comprises 13 residues. V trimming: 6 bases; J trimming: 2 bases; junction bases outside the gene matches: 3. The germline gives CDR1 MGHDK, CDR2 SYGVNS. In DNA form, the CDR3 reads TGTGCCAGCAGGCTGGACAGGGCCTACGAGCAGTACTTC. Its protein is CASRLDRAYEQYF.

The J gene is TRBJ2-6, the V gene TRBV11-2, with D unclear. Germline V lookup: CDR1 SGHAT, CDR2 FQNNGV. The V and J ends lost 4 bases and 0 bases respectively, with 16 bases between them. The CDR3 length is 18 residues. CDR3: CASSSLRSVDSGANVLTF. The CDR3 DNA is TGTGCCAGCAGCTCCCTTCGGAGTGTCGACTCTGGGGCCAACGTCCTGACTTTC.

The count of this clone is one. V and J are TRBV4-1 and TRBJ1-1; TRBD1 is a possible D gene (5 bases). V was clipped by 1 base and J by 1 base, with 7 bases between them. This CDR3 is built from 14 residues. Germline V CDR1 and CDR2: MGHRA, YSYEKL. The CDR3 DNA is TGCGCCAGCAGCCAAGGGCAGGGGAACACTGAAGCTTTCTTT. As protein: CASSQGQGNTEAFF.

This chain connects TRBV6-2 or TRBV6-3 to TRBJ2-7, with 7 bases aligning to TRBD1. This CDR3 region has 13 residues. J lost 4 bases, V lost 4 bases, and 4 bases had no gene match. Germline V lookup: CDR1 MNHEY, CDR2 SVGEGT. CDR3 amino acids: CASSSTGTYEQYF. The CDR3 nucleotides are TGTGCCAGCAGTTCGACAGGGACGTACGAGCAGTACTTC.

V usage is TRBV6-1 and J usage is TRBJ2-3; 8 nucleotides agree with TRBD2. The trim removed 4 bases at V and 4 bases at J, leaving 10 bases unmatched. This CDR3 spans 16 amino acids. From germline, CDR1 is MNHNS and CDR2 SASEGT. The CDR3 nucleotides read TGTGCCAGCAGTGCTCTTAGCGGGGCCCCGGCAGATACGCAGTATTTT. This translates into CASSALSGAPADTQYF.

The chain employs TRBV9 and TRBJ2-1, with 9 bases aligning to TRBD2. This CDR3 contains 17 residues. Germline trimming cut 0 bases from V and 8 bases from J; bases unmatched to any gene: 12. CDR1 is SGDLS and CDR2 is YYNGEE in the germline V gene. Written as DNA, the CDR3 is TGTGCCAGCAGCGTAGGAGTAGCGGGAGACCCCTTGGATGAGCAGTTCTTC. Residues: CASSVGVAGDPLDEQFF.

The V gene is TRBV6-1, the J gene TRBJ2-1; 7 nucleotides align to TRBD2. Germline trimming cut 4 bases from V and 9 bases from J; bases unmatched to any gene: 15. Germline V gene data show CDR1 as MNHNS and CDR2 as SASEGT. The CDR3 is 16 residues long. The CDR3 loop is CASSGLWGGRVSEQFF. The CDR3 coding sequence is TGTGCCAGCAGTGGACTTTGGGGGGGTAGGGTATCTGAGCAGTTCTTC.

The rearrangement links TRBV3-1 (or the pseudogene TRBV3-2) to TRBJ2-1; 15 bases are a match to TRBD2. Trimming removed 4 bases from V and 9 bases from J; junction bases left unmatched: 4. The CDR3 totals 15 residues. Per germline, CDR1 LGHDT and CDR2 YNNKEL (reference sequence). The CDR3 nucleotides are TGTGCCAGCAGCCCAGGGACTAGCGGGAGGAGTGAGCAGTTCTTC. It encodes CASSPGTSGRSEQFF.

The chain combines TRBV10-1 with TRBJ2-1; the match to TRBD1 covers 8 bases. Germline loops: CDR1 WNHNN, CDR2 SYGVQD (reference sequence). V trimming: 3 bases; J trimming: 4 bases; junction bases outside the gene matches: 8. The CDR3 runs 16 residues. This chain's CDR3 is CASSDSRTGTYNEQFF. DNA for the CDR3: TGCGCCAGCAGTGATTCCCGGACAGGGACTTACAATGAGCAGTTCTTC.

The chain employs TRBV5-4 and TRBJ2-2; D not resolved. This CDR3 has 11 amino acids. Trimming removed 8 bases from V and 7 bases from J, with 9 bases in between. CDR1 and CDR2 (germline): SGHNT, YYREEE (reference sequence). CDR3 sequence (DNA): TGTGCCAGTCCGTCCGGCGGGGAGCTGTTTTTT. This gives the protein CASPSGGELFF.

The table lists this clone with a few counts. The chain employs TRBV7-2 and TRBJ2-7; no reliable D call. Germline CDR1 reads SGHTA; CDR2 reads FQGNSA. The CDR3 has 13 residues. Trimming cost V 3 bases and J 0 bases, with 6 bases left between them. In nucleotides, the CDR3 is TGTGCCAGCAGCTTTGGCAACTCCTACGAGCAGTACTTC. Its translation is CASSFGNSYEQYF.